This T cell receptor beta chain is from a study of T cell responses to AZD1222 COVID-19 vaccine. This CDR3 contains 12 residues. Trimming cost V 5 bases and J 8 bases, with 12 bases left between them. TCRdb's table, derived via immunoSEQ multiplex PCR, lists solely in-frame clones and lacks some. The top ten clones hold approximately 1.2% of a sample with fewer than 85,000 clones, 83% of them seen once. The input for sequencing was peripheral blood, taken 28 days after the second AZD1222 dose. V and J are TRBV12-3 or TRBV12-4 and TRBJ1-2; the D is unclear. This sequence originates from an adult who received the AZD1222 COVID-19 vaccine. CDR3 protein: CASSHAPRGYTF. The CDR3 region has the DNA TGTGCCAGCAGTCATGCCCCGAGGGGCTACACCTTC.